These T cell receptor beta chains were read from a single sample in a study of blood T cell repertoires in COVID-19. Here immunoSEQ multiplex PCR was the method, and the copy in TCRdb shows in-frame clones only, minus some. Among some 200,000 clones listed, over 75% were seen once. Sequences were obtained from peripheral blood. These receptors originate from a woman between 65 and 79 years old with acute or convalescent COVID-19. Each CDR3 is given with its conserved first and last residue. The order of the fields is clone size, V gene, J gene, D gene, CDR3 protein, CDR3 DNA. D genes are given only for firm matches. Not all rows give a size; the values are once, few, many and, for expanded clones, a class.

-,TRBV12-5,TRBJ2-3,-,CASGRDTDTQYF,TGTGCTAGTGGTCGAGACACAGATACGCAGTATTTT
-,TRBV11-3,TRBJ2-7,-,CASSLGASPYEQYF,TGTGCCAGCAGCTTAGGGGCTAGCCCCTACGAGCAGTACTTC
-,TRBV4-1,TRBJ1-2,-,CASRPTSGYGYTF,TGCGCCAGCAGGCCAACTAGCGGCTATGGCTACACCTTC
-,TRBV6-1,TRBJ2-4,TRBD2,CASSEEREGILAKNIQYF,TGTGCCAGCAGTGAGGAGCGGGAGGGAATCCTAGCCAAAAACATTCAGTACTTC
-,TRBV29-1,TRBJ2-2,TRBD2,CSVERPASGIGNTGELFF,TGCAGCGTTGAACGTCCGGCTAGCGGGATTGGGAACACCGGGGAGCTGTTTTTT
once,TRBV2,TRBJ1-1,TRBD1,CASETGMSTEAFF,TGTGCCAGTGAGACAGGGATGAGCACTGAAGCTTTCTTT
-,TRBV14,TRBJ1-6,-,CASSQGVYNSPLHF,TGTGCCAGCAGCCAAGGCGTCTATAATTCACCCCTCCACTTT
-,TRBV9,TRBJ2-1,-,CASSVGPHGGPYNEQFF,TGTGCCAGCAGCGTAGGACCCCACGGAGGGCCCTACAATGAGCAGTTCTTC
-,TRBV7-8,TRBJ2-1,TRBD2,CASSPWTSGSPGEQFF,TGTGCCAGCAGCCCCTGGACTAGCGGGTCCCCGGGTGAGCAGTTCTTC
-,TRBV5-1,TRBJ1-4,-,CASSLGGTATNEKLFF,TGCGCCAGCAGCTTAGGAGGAACCGCAACTAATGAAAAACTGTTTTTT
-,TRBV2,TRBJ1-1,-,CASSADPRGMAEAFF,TGTGCCAGCAGCGCGGACCCTAGAGGGATGGCTGAAGCTTTCTTT
-,TRBV19,TRBJ2-7,-,CASSGSAGAYEQYF,TGTGCCAGTAGTGGTTCGGCAGGGGCCTACGAGCAGTACTTC
-,TRBV12-5,TRBJ1-5,-,CASGIRDHQPQHF,TGTGCTAGTGGTATCAGGGATCATCAGCCCCAGCATTTT
-,TRBV19,TRBJ2-5,-,CASSFGRDQETQYF,TGTGCCAGTAGTTTTGGGCGCGACCAAGAGACCCAGTACTTC
-,TRBV3-1/TRBV3-2,TRBJ2-1,-,CASSQNPLAPEQFF,TGTGCCAGCAGCCAAAATCCCCTAGCTCCTGAGCAGTTCTTC
-,TRBV20-1,TRBJ2-5,-,CSARLQETQYF,TGCAGTGCGCGCCTTCAAGAGACCCAGTACTTC
few,TRBV5-6,TRBJ1-1,-,CASSLPLTGDINTEAFF,TGTGCCAGCAGCTTGCCGCTTACGGGGGATATTAACACTGAAGCTTTCTTT
-,TRBV12-5,TRBJ1-2,-,CASGTGGDYTF,TGTGCTAGTGGTACCGGGGGGGACTACACCTTC
few,TRBV2,TRBJ2-7,TRBD1,CASRGGTGQGHEQYF,TGTGCCAGCAGAGGAGGGACAGGGCAGGGGCACGAGCAGTACTTC
many,TRBV9,TRBJ1-1,-,CASSPQGRSVTEAFF,TGTGCCAGCAGCCCCCAGGGTAGGTCGGTCACTGAAGCTTTCTTT
once,TRBV19,TRBJ2-5,-,CASSMRNWGPRGRGETQYF,TGTGCCAGTAGTATGCGAAATTGGGGACCCAGGGGAAGAGGAGAGACCCAGTACTTC
-,TRBV19,TRBJ2-5,-,CASSVVVQETQYF,TGTGCCAGTAGTGTAGTCGTCCAAGAGACCCAGTACTTC
-,TRBV19,TRBJ1-5,-,CASRHPQGQPQHF,TGTGCCAGTCGCCACCCCCAGGGACAGCCCCAGCATTTT
-,TRBV11-2,TRBJ2-7,TRBD1,CASSSGQVGGEQYF,TGTGCCAGCAGCTCGGGACAGGTCGGCGGCGAGCAGTACTTC